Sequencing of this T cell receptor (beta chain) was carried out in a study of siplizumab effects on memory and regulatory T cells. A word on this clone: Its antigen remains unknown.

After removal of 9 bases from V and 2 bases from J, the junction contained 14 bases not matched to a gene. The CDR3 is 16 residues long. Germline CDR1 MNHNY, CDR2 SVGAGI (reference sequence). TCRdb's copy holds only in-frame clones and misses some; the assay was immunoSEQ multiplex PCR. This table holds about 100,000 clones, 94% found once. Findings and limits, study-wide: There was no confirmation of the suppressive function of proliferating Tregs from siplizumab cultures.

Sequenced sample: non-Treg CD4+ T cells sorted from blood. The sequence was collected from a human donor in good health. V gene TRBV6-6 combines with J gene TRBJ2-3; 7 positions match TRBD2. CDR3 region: CASAVAAGAVTDTQYF. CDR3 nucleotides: TGTGCCAGTGCCGTGGCGGCGGGAGCGGTCACAGATACGCAGTATTTT.